This T cell receptor (beta chain) emerged from a study of T cell repertoires in cytomegalovirus infection. Overall study: CMV epitopes, recently identified HLA-C-restricted and well-studied HLA-B-restricted, were used.

The CDR3 is 15 residues long. V lost 2 bases, J lost 5 bases, and 13 bases lay in between. CDR1 is LNHDA, CDR2 SQIVND, per germline (reference sequence). TCRdb re-analysed the reads in MiXCR, keeping a single row per CDR3 protein. The table includes about 920,000 distinct CDR3 sequences, roughly a third detected once. Study outcomes and limitations: The ex vivo response was dominated by HLA-C-restricted CMV-specific TCR beta clonotypes. People with CMV and the relevant HLA were identified by cumulative public TCR beta family frequency.

This clonotype was seen a handful of times. The antigen remains unidentified. This TCR was recovered from a human donor in good health (CMV status not recorded). Some clones in this sample may be carry-over from other donors' samples. The material was cultured CD8+ T cells from PBMCs, obtained from culture after CMV antigen stimulation. The chain carries TRBV19 and TRBJ2-1, with D possibly being TRBD1 (6 bases). The CDR3 nucleotides are TGTGCCAGTAGTATAACAGGGTGGAATCACAATGAGCAGTTCTTC. Protein product: CASSITGWNHNEQFF. Supplemented by reference TRBV19 and TRBJ2-1, the full variable domain reads DGGITQSPKYLFRKEGQNVTLSCEQNLNHDAMYWYRQDPGQGLRLIYYSQIVNDFQKGDIAEGYSVSREKKESFPLTVTSAQKNPTAFYLCASSITGWNHNEQFFGPGTRLTVL.